These 7 T cell receptor beta chains were all obtained from the same sample, sequenced in a study of CD8 T cells in Susac syndrome. RNA was extracted with the RNeasy kit, and a quantity of roughly 0.5 to 1 ug was reverse transcribed using random hexamers. Via MiXCR, TCRdb re-called the immunoSEQ multiplex PCR reads, giving one row per CDR3 protein. The data show around 130,000 distinct CDR3 sequences, with roughly 92% seen just once and just over 0.095% held by the top ten. Sequencing used CD4+ T cells from PBMCs. These receptors were collected from a human donor in good health.

The rearrangement uses TRBV12-5 and TRBJ2-7, with 10 positions matching TRBD2. The CDR3 is 13 amino acids. With V trimmed by 9 bases and J by 2 bases, 4 bases remained unmatched. Germline CDR1 is LGHNT and CDR2 is FRNRAP. The CDR3 here is CASSAGGPYEQYF. In DNA form, the CDR3 reads TGTGCTAGCTCAGCGGGAGGGCCCTACGAGCAGTACTTC.

This rearrangement joins TRBV9 to TRBJ1-5, with D hard to call. V lost 1 base and J 2 bases, leaving 13 bases between the germline ends. Germline V lookup: CDR1 SGDLS, CDR2 YYNGEE. The CDR3 runs 16 residues. CDR3 in DNA: TGTGCCAGCAGCGTACCCGACCTTCGGGGCAATCAGCCCCAGCATTTT. Protein sequence: CASSVPDLRGNQPQHF.

V is TRBV6-5 and J is TRBJ2-1; 8 positions agree with TRBD1. The CDR3 totals 17 residues. Trimming took 2 bases from V and 6 from J; bases not matched to a gene: 12. Germline V gene lookup returns CDR1 MNHEY and CDR2 SVGAGI. This CDR3 is CASSYKLVRGTGNEQFF. In DNA form, the CDR3 reads TGTGCCAGCAGTTACAAACTCGTTCGGGGGACAGGCAATGAGCAGTTCTTC.

J is TRBJ1-1 and V is TRBV5-6; the D gene is possibly TRBD1 (5 bases). The germline gives CDR1 SGHDT, CDR2 YYEEEE. V dropped 2 bases and J dropped 0 bases, with 8 bases sitting between them. CDR3 length: 14 residues. The CDR3 region is CASSFGTMNTEAFF. The CDR3 nucleotides are TGTGCCAGCAGCTTTGGGACCATGAACACTGAAGCTTTCTTT.

The rearrangement links TRBV7-3 to TRBJ2-6, with D unresolved. The CDR3 extends over 16 amino acids. CDR1 is SGHTA and CDR2 is FQGTGA in the germline V gene. V gave up 5 bases and J gave up 0 bases, with 11 bases separating them. Written as DNA, the CDR3 is TGTGCCAGCAGCCAGATCGTGGGCTCTGGGGCCAACGTCCTGACTTTC. Translated: CASSQIVGSGANVLTF.

The rearrangement links TRBV5-4 to TRBJ2-1, with 13 bases lining up with TRBD2. Germline lookup yields CDR1 SGHNT and CDR2 YYREEE (reference sequence). After removal of 4 bases from V and 7 bases from J, the junction contained 8 bases not matched to a gene. The CDR3 loop spans 16 amino acids. The CDR3 region is CASSPNRTSGRNEQFF. CDR3 nucleotides: TGTGCCAGCAGCCCGAACCGGACTAGCGGGAGAAATGAGCAGTTCTTC.

The chain employs TRBV4-2 and TRBJ2-7, with D perhaps given as TRBD1 or TRBD2 (5 bases each). Germline values: CDR1 LGHNA, CDR2 YNFKEQ. The V and J ends lost 0 bases and 2 bases respectively, with 11 bases between them. The CDR3 is 15 residues long. CDR3 DNA: TGTGCCAGCAGCCAAGACTGGGACGGTACCTACGAGCAGTACTTC. Translation: CASSQDWDGTYEQYF.